A selection of T cell receptor beta chains follows, all from one sample in a study of cytomegalovirus exposure and HLA in healthy donors. Clones were read by immunoSEQ multiplex PCR, and TCRdb kept only the in-frame ones, dropping some. The data hold 150,000 to 200,000 clones, with around 86% observed a single time. The sequencing sample was made of PBMCs. All receptors come from a man over 45 in good health and CMV-seropositive. The CDR3 runs from the conserved cysteine through the conserved F or W. The D gene is left open where the match is weak. Not all rows give a size; the values are once, few, many and, for expanded clones, a class.

CDR3 DNA,CDR3 protein,D gene,V gene,J gene,clone size
TGTGCCAGCACCCCGACAGTTAACACTGAAGCTTTCTTT,CASTPTVNTEAFF,-,TRBV6-1,TRBJ1-1,once
TGTGCCAGCAGCCTTGACATCTCCTACGAGCAGTACTTC,CASSLDISYEQYF,-,TRBV7-9,TRBJ2-7,-
TGTGCCAGTAGTATAGATCGGACAGCTAACTCCTACGAGCAGTACTTC,CASSIDRTANSYEQYF,-,TRBV19,TRBJ2-7,-
TGTGCCAGCAGTTTTGGAGGGGACAGGGTTGACGAGCAGTACTTC,CASSFGGDRVDEQYF,TRBD1,TRBV27,TRBJ2-7,few
TGCGCCAGCAGCTTGACTACAGGCACTAACTATGGCTACACCTTC,CASSLTTGTNYGYTF,-,TRBV5-1,TRBJ1-2,-
TGTGCCAGCAGCTTAACGGAGGCTGATAACATTCAGTACTTC,CASSLTEADNIQYF,-,TRBV7-3,TRBJ2-4,-
TGTGCCAGTCGGGAGGGACTAGCTTCTGACGAGCAGTACTTC,CASREGLASDEQYF,TRBD2,TRBV19,TRBJ2-7,-
TGTGCCAGCAGCGCAAAACTAGCGGGGGGGGATACGCAGTATTTT,CASSAKLAGGDTQYF,TRBD2,TRBV9,TRBJ2-3,-
TGTGCCTGGAGTGTTGGCAGGGGGCGTGAGCAGTACTTC,CAWSVGRGREQYF,TRBD1,TRBV30,TRBJ2-7,-
TGTGCCAGCAGACTCCATAGCGGGACAGCCTACGAGCAGTACTTC,CASRLHSGTAYEQYF,-,TRBV6-5,TRBJ2-7,-
TGCGCCAGCAGCAAAAAGCCCACAGGGGAGGCTTTCTTT,CASSKKPTGEAFF,TRBD1,TRBV5-1,TRBJ1-1,-
TGTGCCAGCAGAAGAGGACAGGGGACCTACGAGCAGTACTTC,CASRRGQGTYEQYF,TRBD1,TRBV11-2,TRBJ2-7,-
TGTGCCAGCAGTTCGGGACAGGATAATTCACCCCTCCACTTT,CASSSGQDNSPLHF,TRBD1,TRBV6-6,TRBJ1-6,-
TGTGCCAGCAGCTCGAGTCAGGGTTCGGAGCGGGAGGTTGGCACAGATACGCAGTATTTT,CASSSSQGSEREVGTDTQYF,TRBD2,TRBV13,TRBJ2-3,-
TGTGCCAGCAGTGATCGCAGGATCTATAATTCACCCCTCCACTTT,CASSDRRIYNSPLHF,-,TRBV6-1,TRBJ1-6,-
TGCAGCGTGGGGGCAGGGGGCCTCGGCACTGAAGCTTTCTTT,CSVGAGGLGTEAFF,TRBD1,TRBV29-1,TRBJ1-1,-
TGTGCCAGCAGCTCCCCAAGCGGGGTCTACGAGCAGTACTTC,CASSSPSGVYEQYF,TRBD2,TRBV7-2,TRBJ2-7,-
TGCAGCGTTCGAGCGCGGGGGCCCCAAGAGACCCAGTACTTC,CSVRARGPQETQYF,-,TRBV29-1,TRBJ2-5,-
TGTGCCATCAGTGAGTCGGGAGGAACTCGGGCGTACTTC,CAISESGGTRAYF,-,TRBV10-3,TRBJ2-4,-
TGTGCCAGCAGTGGCGGGACAGGGTTCAATCAGCCCCAGCATTTT,CASSGGTGFNQPQHF,TRBD1,TRBV27,TRBJ1-5,-
TGCGCCAGCAGCTTGCAGGCCTCGTGGGGAGACTATGGCTACACCTTC,CASSLQASWGDYGYTF,-,TRBV5-1,TRBJ1-2,-
TGTGCCAGCAGTGACGCGGGACTAGAAGAGACCCAGTACTTC,CASSDAGLEETQYF,TRBD2,TRBV2,TRBJ2-5,-
TGTGCCAGCAGCTTAGATCCGTACGAGCAGTACTTC,CASSLDPYEQYF,-,TRBV7-9,TRBJ2-7,few
TGTGCCAGCAGCGCCCTCCTTAGGACAGGGGGCTATGGCTACACCTTC,CASSALLRTGGYGYTF,TRBD1,TRBV7-3,TRBJ1-2,-
TGCGCCAGCAGCCACGGGGGGGATACGCAGTATTTT,CASSHGGDTQYF,TRBD2,TRBV4-1,TRBJ2-3,-
TGTGCCAGCAGCCCCTCAGGAAATAGCAATCAGCCCCAGCATTTT,CASSPSGNSNQPQHF,-,TRBV9,TRBJ1-5,once
TGTGCCAGCAGCTTAGCGCCCAATAGCGGACCTTACGAGCAGTACTTC,CASSLAPNSGPYEQYF,-,TRBV11-1,TRBJ2-7,-
TGTGCCAGTGGGGGCGGTGTCCACAATGAGCAGTTCTTC,CASGGGVHNEQFF,-,TRBV27,TRBJ2-1,few
TGTTCCAGCAGCTTAGTAGTGACTAGCATCACAGATACGCAGTATTTT,CSSSLVVTSITDTQYF,TRBD2,TRBV7-9,TRBJ2-3,-
TGTGCCAGCAGCGAGCAGGGTTTGTATGGCTACACCTTC,CASSEQGLYGYTF,-,TRBV9,TRBJ1-2,-
TGTGCCAGCAGTGGTCAGGGAAGCAATCAGCCCCAGCATTTT,CASSGQGSNQPQHF,-,TRBV2,TRBJ1-5,-
TGTGCCAGCAGGGACTGGCTAAGCGAGCAGTACTTC,CASRDWLSEQYF,-,TRBV6-6,TRBJ2-7,once
TGTGCCAGTAGTATCCCCCTAGTGAATGAGCAGTTCTTC,CASSIPLVNEQFF,-,TRBV19,TRBJ2-1,-
TGCGCCAGCCGTGAACTAGCGGGACCGTACGAGCAGTACTTT,CASRELAGPYEQYF,TRBD2,TRBV10-2,TRBJ2-7,-
TGTGCCAGCGGGCGGGGGGGATCCTACGAGCAGTACTTC,CASGRGGSYEQYF,TRBD2,TRBV6-5,TRBJ2-7,-
TGTGCCAGCAGCCACCGGAGGGCGGATGGAAAACTGTTTTTT,CASSHRRADGKLFF,-,TRBV5-6,TRBJ1-4,-
TGCAGCGTACAGGGATACAATCAGCCCCAGCATTTT,CSVQGYNQPQHF,-,TRBV29-1,TRBJ1-5,-